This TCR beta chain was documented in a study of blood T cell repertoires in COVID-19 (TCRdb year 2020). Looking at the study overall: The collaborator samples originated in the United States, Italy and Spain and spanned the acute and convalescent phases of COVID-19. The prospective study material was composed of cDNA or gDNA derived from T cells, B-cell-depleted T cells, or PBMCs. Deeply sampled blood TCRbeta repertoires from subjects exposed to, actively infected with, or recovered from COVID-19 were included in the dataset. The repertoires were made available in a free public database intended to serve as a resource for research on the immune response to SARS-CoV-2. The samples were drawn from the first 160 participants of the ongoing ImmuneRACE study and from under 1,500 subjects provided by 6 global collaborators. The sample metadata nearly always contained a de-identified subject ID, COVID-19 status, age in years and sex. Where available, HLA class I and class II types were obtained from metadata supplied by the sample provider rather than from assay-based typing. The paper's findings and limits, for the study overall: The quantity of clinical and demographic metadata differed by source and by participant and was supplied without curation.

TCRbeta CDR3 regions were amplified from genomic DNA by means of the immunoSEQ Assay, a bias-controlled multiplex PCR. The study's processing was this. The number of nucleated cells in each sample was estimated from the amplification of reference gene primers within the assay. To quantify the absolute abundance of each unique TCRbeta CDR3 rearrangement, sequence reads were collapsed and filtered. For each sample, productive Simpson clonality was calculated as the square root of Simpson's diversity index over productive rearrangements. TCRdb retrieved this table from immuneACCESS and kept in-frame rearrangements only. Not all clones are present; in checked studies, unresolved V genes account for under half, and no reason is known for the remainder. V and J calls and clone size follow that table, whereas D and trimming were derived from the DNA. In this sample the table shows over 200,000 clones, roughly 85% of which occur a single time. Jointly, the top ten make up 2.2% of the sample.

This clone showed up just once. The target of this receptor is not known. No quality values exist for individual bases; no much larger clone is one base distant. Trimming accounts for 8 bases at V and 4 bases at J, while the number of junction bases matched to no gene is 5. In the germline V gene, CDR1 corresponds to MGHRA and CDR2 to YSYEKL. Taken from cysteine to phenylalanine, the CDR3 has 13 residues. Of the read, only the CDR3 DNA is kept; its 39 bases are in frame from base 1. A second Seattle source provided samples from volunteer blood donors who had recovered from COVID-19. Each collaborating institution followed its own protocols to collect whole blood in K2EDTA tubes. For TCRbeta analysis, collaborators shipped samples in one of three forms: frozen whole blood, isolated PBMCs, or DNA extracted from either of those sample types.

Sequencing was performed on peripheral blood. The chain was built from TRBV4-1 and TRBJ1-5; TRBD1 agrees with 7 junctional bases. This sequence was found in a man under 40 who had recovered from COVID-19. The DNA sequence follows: TGCGCCAGCGGATGGGACAGAAATCAGCCCCAGCATTTT. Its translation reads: CASGWDRNQPQHF.